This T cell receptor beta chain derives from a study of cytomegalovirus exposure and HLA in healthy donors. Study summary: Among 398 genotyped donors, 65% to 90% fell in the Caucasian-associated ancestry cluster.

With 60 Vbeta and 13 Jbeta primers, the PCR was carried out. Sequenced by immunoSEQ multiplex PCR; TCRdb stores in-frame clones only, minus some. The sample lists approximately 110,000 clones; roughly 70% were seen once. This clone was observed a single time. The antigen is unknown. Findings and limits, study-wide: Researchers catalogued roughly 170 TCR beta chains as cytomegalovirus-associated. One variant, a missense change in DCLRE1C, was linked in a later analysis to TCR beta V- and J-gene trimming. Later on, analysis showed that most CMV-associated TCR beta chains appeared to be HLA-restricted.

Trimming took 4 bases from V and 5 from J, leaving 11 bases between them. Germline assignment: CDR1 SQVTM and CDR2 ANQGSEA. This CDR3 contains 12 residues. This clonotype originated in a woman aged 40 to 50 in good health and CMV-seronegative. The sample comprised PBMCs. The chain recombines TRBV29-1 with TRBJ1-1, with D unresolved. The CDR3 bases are TGCAGCGTTGTTAAGTCGGGGACTGAAGCTTTCTTT. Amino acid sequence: CSVVKSGTEAFF. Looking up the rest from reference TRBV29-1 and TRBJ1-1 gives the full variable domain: SAVISQKPSRDICQRGTSLTIQCQVDSQVTMMFWYRQQPGQSLTLIATANQGSEATYESGFVIDKFPISRPNLTFSTLTVSNMSPEDSSIYLCSVVKSGTEAFFGQGTRLTVV.